This is a list of T cell receptor beta chains from one sample in a study of T cell responses to AZD1222 COVID-19 vaccine. The method was immunoSEQ multiplex PCR; TCRdb's version includes in-frame clones alone and lacks a portion of them. The sample contains over 150,000 clones, around nine tenths of which appear only once. Material: peripheral blood, obtained on day 0 of AZD1222 vaccination. The origin of the receptors is an adult in good health. Each CDR3 is given with its conserved first and last residue. A D gene is named only where the DNA matches it firmly. Expanded clones get a size class; other rows say once, few or many, or leave the size out.

size	D	V	J	DNA	CDR3
.	TRBD1	TRBV27	TRBJ2-2	TGTGCCAGCAGTTTCGAGGGGGCCGTGAACACCGGGGAGCTGTTTTTT	CASSFEGAVNTGELFF
.	TRBD1	TRBV5-8	TRBJ2-2	TGTGCCAGCAGCTTGGACAGGGGCACCGGGGAGCTGTTTTTT	CASSLDRGTGELFF
.	.	TRBV6-5	TRBJ1-1	TGTGCCAGCAGTTACTCGCCAGGGCGCACTGAAGCTTTCTTT	CASSYSPGRTEAFF
.	.	TRBV7-9	TRBJ1-6	TGTGCCAGCAGTTCATTGGAAAATTCACCCCTCCACTTT	CASSSLENSPLHF
.	.	TRBV19	TRBJ1-1	TGTGCCAGTAGTATAGTCACCCCGAACACTGAAGCTTTCTTT	CASSIVTPNTEAFF
once	.	TRBV9	TRBJ1-1	TGTGCCAGCAGCGATGGGGGCGCGGGCCTGAACACTGAAGCTTTCTTT	CASSDGGAGLNTEAFF
.	.	TRBV7-2	TRBJ2-3	TGTGCCAGCACCCCCTCCCGGACCCTCGGTACGCAGTATTTT	CASTPSRTLGTQYF
.	TRBD2	TRBV5-8	TRBJ2-3	TGTGCCTGGATGACGGGGGGGCGCAGCACAGATACGCAGTATTTT	CAWMTGGRSTDTQYF
.	TRBD1	TRBV25-1	TRBJ1-6	TGTGCCAGCAGTGATGCCCACAGGGGAACCCTCCACTTT	CASSDAHRGTLHF
.	.	TRBV5-1	TRBJ2-3	TGCGCCAGCACCTCGGGCGGGGGCACAGATACGCAGTATTTT	CASTSGGGTDTQYF
.	.	TRBV9	TRBJ2-6	TGTGCCAGCAGCGCCGGGACGCTTGGGGCCAACGTCCTGACTTTC	CASSAGTLGANVLTF
.	TRBD2	TRBV11-2	TRBJ2-2	TGTGCCAGCAGCTTAGACCTAGCGGGGTTCGGGGAGCTGTTTTTT	CASSLDLAGFGELFF
.	TRBD1	TRBV7-2	TRBJ1-2	TGTGCCAGCAGCGCGGGACAGGGAGGGGGCTACACCTTC	CASSAGQGGGYTF
.	TRBD1	TRBV6-2/TRBV6-3	TRBJ2-3	TGTGCCAGCAGTTACGACAGGGGAAACTACCCCACAGATACGCAGTATTTT	CASSYDRGNYPTDTQYF
.	TRBD1	TRBV3-1/TRBV3-2	TRBJ1-1	TGTGCCAGCAGCCACAGGGGGGACACTGAAGCTTTCTTT	CASSHRGDTEAFF
few	.	TRBV9	TRBJ1-4	TGTGCCAGCAGCGTAGACGTGGGGGCTGGAAGGGAAAAACTGTTTTTT	CASSVDVGAGREKLFF
.	.	TRBV7-9	TRBJ2-2	TGTGCCAGCAGACTATCATGGGGGAACACCGGGGAGCTGTTTTTT	CASRLSWGNTGELFF
.	.	TRBV19	TRBJ1-1	TGTGCCAGTAGTATAATTCCGGGACAGAACACTGAAGCTTTCTTT	CASSIIPGQNTEAFF
.	.	TRBV2	TRBJ1-5	TGTGCCAGCAGTGACGATATGGGGGACGGGAATCAGCCCCAGCATTTT	CASSDDMGDGNQPQHF
.	TRBD2	TRBV7-3	TRBJ2-2	TGTGCCAGCAGCTCCGGGGGGGGACCCGGGGAGCTGTTTTTT	CASSSGGGPGELFF
.	.	TRBV10-3	TRBJ1-5	TGTGCCATCAGTGAGAAGGGCAATCAGCCCCAGCATTTT	CAISEKGNQPQHF
.	.	TRBV4-3	TRBJ1-2	TGCGCCAGCAGCCAAGGGATTTCAGCCGCTAATGGCTACACCTTC	CASSQGISAANGYTF
.	.	TRBV19	TRBJ1-5	TGTGCCAGTACCCCCTCGGACAGTCGCAATCAGCCCCAGCATTTT	CASTPSDSRNQPQHF
.	TRBD2	TRBV11-2	TRBJ2-7	TGTGCCAGCAGCTTAGTAGCGGGGGATACCTACGAGCAGTACTTC	CASSLVAGDTYEQYF
.	.	TRBV5-6	TRBJ2-7	TGTGCCAGCAGCTCCTCGATCGGGGCGCAGTACTTC	CASSSSIGAQYF
.	.	TRBV19	TRBJ2-3	TGTGCCAGTAGTATATCCCCCGGGGGATCGGCAGGGCCAGATACGCAGTATTTT	CASSISPGGSAGPDTQYF
.	.	TRBV7-2	TRBJ1-1	TGTGCCAGCAGCCCCAGCCCGGTGGGGGGCACTGAAGCTTTCTTT	CASSPSPVGGTEAFF
.	.	TRBV9	TRBJ1-3	TGTGCCAGCAGCGTAGAGTCCCGTCAGGTGGCGGGAAACACCATATATTTT	CASSVESRQVAGNTIYF
.	.	TRBV5-5	TRBJ1-5	TGTGCCAGCAGTGACACGGGGTCCCCCAATCAGCCCCAGCATTTT	CASSDTGSPNQPQHF
.	TRBD1	TRBV6-5	TRBJ2-7	TGTGCCAGCAGTTACCGGACAGGCTACGAGCAGTACTTC	CASSYRTGYEQYF
.	.	TRBV7-8	TRBJ2-7	TGTGCCAGCAGCTTAGCCTTACAGGGATCCTACGAGCAGTACTTC	CASSLALQGSYEQYF
few	.	TRBV4-2	TRBJ1-1	TGTGCCAGCAGCCAAGTGGCGGTGAACACTGAAGCTTTCTTT	CASSQVAVNTEAFF
.	TRBD2	TRBV13	TRBJ2-7	TGTGCCAGCAGCTTAGGACTAGCGGGTTTTTCCTACGAGCAGTACTTC	CASSLGLAGFSYEQYF
.	.	TRBV7-8	TRBJ2-5	TGTGCCAGCAGCTTACTGGGGGCCCGAGAGACCCAGTACTTC	CASSLLGARETQYF
.	.	TRBV7-2	TRBJ1-2	TGTGCCAGCAGCTTATTGGGAGACTATGGCTACACCTTC	CASSLLGDYGYTF
.	.	TRBV27	TRBJ1-1	TGTGCCAGCAGTTTCGTGGGTTTGAACACTGAAGCTTTCTTT	CASSFVGLNTEAFF
.	.	TRBV19	TRBJ1-2	TGTGCCAGTAGCCTCGACGTCCGGGGCGGCTACACCTTC	CASSLDVRGGYTF
.	.	TRBV20-1	TRBJ1-1	TGCAGTGCTAGAAGCGAGAGAGCTTTCTTT	CSARSERAFF
.	TRBD1	TRBV28	TRBJ1-5	TGTGCCAGCAGTTCGGACAGGGGGCGCGGGAAATGGAATCAGCCCCAGCATTTT	CASSSDRGRGKWNQPQHF
.	.	TRBV7-8	TRBJ2-3	TGTGCCAGCAGCTTAGCAGCGCGGGATACGCAGTATTTT	CASSLAARDTQYF
.	TRBD2	TRBV5-4	TRBJ2-3	TGTGCCAGCAGGAGGGAGGTGTTGGTAGCGGGGGCCACAGATACGCAGTATTTT	CASRREVLVAGATDTQYF
.	.	TRBV6-5	TRBJ2-7	TGTGCCAGCAGTTACTCGGGAAACAGTCACTACGAGCAGTACTTC	CASSYSGNSHYEQYF
.	TRBD1	TRBV7-6	TRBJ2-7	TGTGCCAGCAGCTCAATATCCGGACAGGGAAACGAGCAGTACTTC	CASSSISGQGNEQYF
.	TRBD2	TRBV7-3	TRBJ2-5	TGTGCCAGCAGCTCCAGCGGGGGGGCCTGGGAGACCCAGTACTTC	CASSSSGGAWETQYF
.	.	TRBV27	TRBJ1-6	TGTGCCAGCAGTTTTAAGGTCGACTATAATTCACCCCTCCACTTT	CASSFKVDYNSPLHF
.	.	TRBV20-1	TRBJ1-1	TGCAGTGCCCGGACGGATGAAGCTTTCTTT	CSARTDEAFF
.	.	TRBV7-2	TRBJ1-2	TGTGCCAGCAGCCCTAGACTTTCTTATGGCTACACCTTC	CASSPRLSYGYTF
once	.	TRBV1	TRBJ1-2	TGCACCAGCAGCCAAGGTCCGCGGGACAGTATCGTTGGCTACACCTTC	CTSSQGPRDSIVGYTF